This T cell receptor (beta chain) was obtained from a study of post-analysis software for immune sequencing data. Study observations and caveats: There was significantly lower normalized Chao1 diversity in multiple sclerosis patients than in controls. Four to six TRBV segments were significantly more frequent in patients than in controls. TRBV5-6, TRBV5-1 and TRBV20-1 were among these segments.

Per germline, CDR1 KGHSH and CDR2 LQKENI. This CDR3 has 15 amino acids. The V gene lost 5 bases and the J gene lost 6 bases, with 19 bases spanning the gap. In the case of this clonotype: Its antigen is currently unknown.

Unique molecular identifiers tagged the TCR beta cDNA libraries. TCRdb re-derived calls from the PCR reads in MiXCR, one entry per CDR3 protein. In the table there are 600,000 to 700,000 distinct CDR3 sequences, 55% to 70% of which are singletons. This chain connects TRBV18 to TRBJ1-2; no reliable D call. Specimen: blood. The source of this sequence is a girl aged 2-10 years with multiple sclerosis. Here the CDR3 reads CASSTQREVMDGYTF. The CDR3 DNA is TGTGCCAGCTCAACGCAAAGGGAGGTAATGGATGGCTACACCTTC.